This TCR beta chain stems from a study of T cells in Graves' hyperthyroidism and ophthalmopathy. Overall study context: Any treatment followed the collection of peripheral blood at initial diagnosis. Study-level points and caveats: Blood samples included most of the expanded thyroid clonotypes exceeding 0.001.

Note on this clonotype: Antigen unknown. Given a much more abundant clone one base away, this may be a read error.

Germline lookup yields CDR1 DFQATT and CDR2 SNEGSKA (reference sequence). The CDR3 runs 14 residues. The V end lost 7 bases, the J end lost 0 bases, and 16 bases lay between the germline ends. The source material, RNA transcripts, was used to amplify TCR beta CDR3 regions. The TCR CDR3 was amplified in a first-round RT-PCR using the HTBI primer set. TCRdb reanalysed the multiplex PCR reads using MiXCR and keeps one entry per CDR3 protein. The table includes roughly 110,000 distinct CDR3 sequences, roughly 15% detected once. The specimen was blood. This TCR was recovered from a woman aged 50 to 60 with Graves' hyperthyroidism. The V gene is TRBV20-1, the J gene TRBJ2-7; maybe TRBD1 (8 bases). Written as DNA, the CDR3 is TGCAGTGTCGGACAGGGACTACACTCCTACGAGCAGTACTTC. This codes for CSVGQGLHSYEQYF.